These 17 T cell receptor beta chains came from one sample sequenced in a study of shared clonotypes between healthy human individuals. The method was immunoSEQ multiplex PCR; TCRdb's version includes in-frame clones alone and lacks a portion of them. The sample contains some 1,400,000 clones, roughly 96% of which appear only once. Source material: naive CD4+ T cells sorted from blood. Noted subset: CD45RA+ positively selected. All receptors come from a man between 25 and 39 years old in good health.

V usage is TRBV7-2 and J usage is TRBJ2-7, with D possibly being TRBD1 (5 bases). Germline V lookup: CDR1 SGHTA, CDR2 FQGNSA. The V end lost 1 base, the J end lost 3 bases, and 10 bases lay between the germline ends. CDR3 length: 14 amino acids. The DNA of the CDR3 is TGTGCCAGCAGCTTAGAGGACACGGGCTACGAGCAGTACTTC. Protein sequence: CASSLEDTGYEQYF.

The gene calls are TRBV25-1 and TRBJ2-7, with TRBD2 matching over 9 bases. Germline CDR1 reads MGHDK; CDR2 reads SYGVNS. The V segment lost 6 bases and the J segment 4 bases; nucleotides outside the gene matches: 10. CDR3 length: 15 amino acids. The CDR3 sequence: CASSQVASGKYEQYF. DNA for the CDR3: TGTGCCAGCAGCCAAGTCGCTAGCGGGAAGTACGAGCAGTACTTC.

This chain links TRBV2 with TRBJ1-4; D ambiguous. CDR1 SNHLY and CDR2 FYNNEI come from the germline V gene. The CDR3 sequence is 14 residues long. The V and J ends lost 2 bases and 8 bases respectively, with 12 bases between them. The CDR3 loop is CASSEWTPGEKLFF. In DNA, the CDR3 is TGTGCCAGCAGTGAATGGACCCCGGGGGAAAAACTGTTTTTT.

The chain has TRBV6-6 and TRBJ2-1; D remains unclear. Looked up from germline, CDR1 is MNHNY and CDR2 is SVGAGI (reference sequence). CDR3 length equals 11 residues. Between the trimmed V and J ends, which lost 6 bases and 5 bases, there was a span of 5 bases. The CDR3 bases are TGTGCCAGCAGAAGAAACAATGAGCAGTTCTTC. Protein: CASRRNNEQFF.

The chain is built from TRBV7-2 and TRBJ2-3; TRBD2 matches at 8 bases. The CDR3 is 15 residues long. Germline lookup yields CDR1 SGHTA and CDR2 FQGNSA. The J segment lost 1 base and the V segment lost 1 base, leaving 1 base of the junction unmatched. The DNA of the CDR3 is TGTGCCAGCAGCTTAGACGGGAGGGGCACAGATACGCAGTATTTT. Protein: CASSLDGRGTDTQYF.

The sample holds one count of this clone. The chain recombines TRBV11-2 with TRBJ2-5; D possibly corresponds to TRBD2 (5 bases). The germline gives CDR1 SGHAT, CDR2 FQNNGV. Trimming stripped 5 bases from V and 0 bases from J, with 10 bases between. This CDR3 spans 14 amino acids. DNA for the CDR3: TGTGCCAGCAGCCAGAGGGAGTACCAAGAGACCCAGTACTTC. It translates to CASSQREYQETQYF. Together with reference TRBV11-2 and TRBJ2-5, the CDR3 gives the full variable domain: EAGVAQSPRYKIIEKRQSVAFWCNPISGHATLYWYQQILGQGPKLLIQFQNNGVVDDSQLPKDRFSAERLKGVDSTLKIQPAKLEDSAVYLCASSQREYQETQYFGPGTRLLVL.

CDR3 coding DNA: TGTGCCAGCAGCTTGGCCCAGGGGACGGCCGGGGAGCTGTTTTTT. It is translated as CASSLAQGTAGELFF. This sequence joins TRBV5-4 and TRBJ2-2; TRBD1 might be the D (6 bases). This CDR3 has 15 amino acids. Looked up from germline, CDR1 is SGHNT and CDR2 is YYREEE (reference sequence). The germline V and J ends were trimmed by 0 bases and 6 bases, with 12 bases remaining between them.

This sequence joins TRBV10-3 and TRBJ2-1; 9 bases are a match to TRBD1. CDR3 length equals 18 residues. Germline V gene sequence: CDR1 ENHRY, CDR2 SYGVKD. With 6 bases clipped from V and 0 bases from J, the junction kept 12 bases outside the gene matches. The CDR3 DNA sequence: TGTGCCATCAGCATCCGGGACAGGGATATTGGCTCCTACAATGAGCAGTTCTTC. Amino acid sequence: CAISIRDRDIGSYNEQFF.

The chain links TRBV7-3 to TRBJ2-2; D unclear. Trimming cost V 4 bases and J 4 bases, with 4 bases left between them. The CDR3 totals 12 residues. Germline V gene sequence: CDR1 SGHTA, CDR2 FQGTGA. CDR3 bases: TGTGCCAGCAGCTCCGCCACCGGGGAGCTGTTTTTT. Translated, it gives CASSSATGELFF.

The chain joins TRBV5-1 to TRBJ2-1; tentative D call: TRBD1 (7 bases). The germline CDR1 and CDR2 sequences are SGHRS and YFSETQ. The CDR3 spans 14 residues. Deletions cut 4 bases from V and 7 bases from J, with 15 bases between. CDR3 sequence (DNA): TGCGCCAGCAGCCCGGGGGACAGACTTAATGAGCAGTTCTTC. Translation gives CASSPGDRLNEQFF.

This clone occurred once. This chain connects TRBV28 to TRBJ2-3; D possibly corresponds to TRBD1 (5 bases). Germline V gene sequence: CDR1 MDHEN, CDR2 SYDVKM. The CDR3 is made up of 12 amino acids. The germline V and J ends were trimmed by 11 bases and 11 bases, with 20 bases remaining between them. The CDR3 DNA is TGTGCCTTCGCGCGAGACAGTAGTTTGCAGTATTTT. Its protein is CAFARDSSLQYF.

The chain carries TRBV27 and TRBJ1-5, with D perhaps TRBD1 (5 bases). The V gene's germline CDR1 is MNHEY and CDR2 SMNVEV (reference sequence). This CDR3 is built from 14 residues. The germline V and J ends were trimmed by 3 bases and 2 bases, with 8 bases remaining between them. CDR3 amino acids: CASSFLGGNQPQHF. CDR3 coding DNA: TGTGCCAGCAGTTTTCTAGGGGGCAATCAGCCCCAGCATTTT.

This chain links TRBV5-1 with TRBJ2-3, with D maybe TRBD2 (6 bases). The CDR3 runs 16 residues. Trimming stripped 4 bases from V and 0 bases from J, with 15 bases between. Germline V gene lookup returns CDR1 SGHRS and CDR2 YFSETQ. The CDR3 DNA reads TGCGCCAGCAGCCCCGGGACTCTTCAAAGCACAGATACGCAGTATTTT. Its protein is CASSPGTLQSTDTQYF.

The chain recombines TRBV9 with TRBJ2-2, with D possibly matching TRBD2 (5 bases). In germline, CDR1 is SGDLS, CDR2 YYNGEE. V was cut by 4 bases and J by 6 bases, with 13 bases left in between. This CDR3 spans 14 amino acids. The CDR3 bases are TGTGCCAGCAGCCCGGCCCCGAGGGCCGGGGAGCTGTTTTTT. The encoded protein is CASSPAPRAGELFF.

This clone was recorded once. This sample includes further DNA sequences coding for the same CDR3. CDR3 sequence: CASSRTGGQPQHF. DNA for the CDR3: TGTGCCAGCAGTCGAACCGGGGGTCAGCCCCAGCATTTT. The chain employs TRBV7-9 and TRBJ1-5; weak D call: TRBD1 (5 bases). The CDR3 contains 13 residues. The V and J ends lost 6 bases and 6 bases respectively, with 12 bases between them. The germline V gene encodes CDR1 SEHNR and CDR2 FQNEAQ (reference sequence).

This chain uses TRBV28 with TRBJ2-2; TRBD1 agrees at 7 bases. J lost 3 bases, V lost 6 bases, and 7 bases had no gene match. Per the germline V gene, CDR1 is MDHEN and CDR2 is SYDVKM. The CDR3 has 15 amino acids. CDR3: CASRFRDRDTGELFF. Here the CDR3 DNA reads TGTGCCAGCAGATTCCGGGACAGAGACACCGGGGAGCTGTTTTTT.

This clone has a single count. The same CDR3 is also encoded by other DNA sequences in this sample. The V gene is TRBV10-3, the J gene TRBJ1-5, with 8 bases matching TRBD1. CDR3 length: 14 residues. V was clipped by 4 bases and J by 7 bases; unmatched bases: 6. CDR1 is ENHRY and CDR2 is SYGVKD in the germline V gene. Here the CDR3 reads CAISGDRGGQPQHF. In DNA form, the CDR3 reads TGTGCCATCAGTGGCGACAGGGGCGGGCAGCCCCAGCATTTT.